This T cell receptor beta chain was recovered during a study of cytotoxic CD8 clonotypes in ibrutinib-treated CLL. Across the whole study: Response was recorded as partial in some 24 patients and complete in 2; at median 68 months, approximately 15 remained remitted and some 12 had progressed.

Germline V gene data show CDR1 as SEHNR and CDR2 as FQNEAQ (reference sequence). V lost 11 bases and J lost 4, with 14 bases in between. CDR3 size: 12 residues. Clones were sequenced by immunoSEQ multiplex PCR, and TCRdb holds only the in-frame ones, with some missing. Here the sample spans 12,000 or so clones, roughly 60% being singletons. The sequencing used PBMCs, collected before ibrutinib treatment. The TCR was taken from a human donor with chronic lymphocytic leukemia. The rearrangement uses TRBV7-9 and TRBJ2-5, with a weak D call TRBD1 (6 bases). CDR3 region: CASAQGRETQYF. Written as DNA, the CDR3 is TGTGCCTCAGCCCAGGGGCGAGAGACCCAGTACTTC. The whole variable domain, remainder taken from reference TRBV7-9 and TRBJ2-5, is DTGVSQNPRHKITKRGQNVTFRCDPISEHNRLYWYRQTLGQGPEFLTYFQNEAQLEKSRLLSDRFSAERPKGSFSTLEIQRTEQGDSAMYLCASAQGRETQYFGPGTRLLVL.